What follows are 15 T cell receptor beta chains derived from one specimen sequenced in a study of shared clonotypes between healthy human individuals. Some clones are missing from TCRdb's copy, which holds only in-frame ones; the method was immunoSEQ multiplex PCR. The data contain over 1.4 million clones, more than 95% of them seen just once; the ten biggest clones take up roughly 1.2%. The sample was naive CD4+ T cells sorted from blood. Subset reported: CD45RA+ positively selected. The receptor source for this set is a man aged 30 to 45 in good health.

The rearrangement joins TRBV28 to TRBJ1-4; D is unclear. Germline V gene lookup returns CDR1 MDHEN and CDR2 SYDVKM. The CDR3 covers 13 residues. With 6 bases removed from V and 6 bases from J, the gap between germline ends came to 11 bases. The CDR3 here is CASRQDKYEKLFF. The CDR3 coding sequence is TGTGCCAGCAGACAAGACAAGTATGAAAAACTGTTTTTT. The full variable domain, with the rest looked up from reference TRBV28 and TRBJ1-4, is DVKVTQSSRYLVKRTGEKVFLECVQDMDHENMFWYRQDPGLGLRLIYFSYDVKMKEKGDIPEGYSVSREKKERFSLILESASTNQTSMYLCASRQDKYEKLFFGSGTQLSVL.

The V call is TRBV12-2, the J call TRBJ2-5; TRBD1, as called in the table, went unchecked against the DNA. TRBV12-2 is termed a pseudogene. This CDR3 spans 18 amino acids. CDR3 nucleotide sequence: TGTGCAAGTCGCTTAGTACAGGGTGGGGGATATGAACAAGAGACCCAGTACTTC. Translating it yields CASRLVQGGGYEQETQYF.

J is TRBJ2-5 and V is TRBV5-4, with 7 nucleotides matching TRBD2. Germline V lookup: CDR1 SGHNT, CDR2 YYREEE (reference sequence). CDR3 size: 15 residues. The trim removed 4 bases at V and 3 bases at J, leaving 9 bases unmatched. DNA for the CDR3: TGTGCCAGCAGCCGAGTCGCGGCGGGAGAAGAGACCCAGTACTTC. This codes for CASSRVAAGEETQYF.

This clone was counted between two and nine times. The sample has other DNA sequences that encode this CDR3 too. The gene calls are TRBV15 and TRBJ1-5; D remains unclear. V lost 0 bases and J 6 bases, leaving 6 bases between the germline ends. CDR3 size: 13 residues. Germline CDR1 and CDR2: LNHNV and YYDKDF (reference sequence). The CDR3 spells CATSRDPGQPQHF. The CDR3 region has the DNA TGTGCCACCAGCAGAGATCCGGGTCAGCCCCAGCATTTT.

This sequence joins TRBV12-2 and TRBJ2-2; the table calls TRBD1, which could not be checked here. TRBV12-2 is a pseudogene. This CDR3 region has 16 residues. CDR3 residues: CASRSAGTGVTGELFF. The CDR3 coding sequence is TGTGCAAGTCGCTCAGCCGGGACAGGGGTCACCGGGGAGCTGTTTTTT.

V and J are TRBV29-1 and TRBJ2-5; the D gene is possibly TRBD1 (5 bases). The CDR3 covers 13 residues. V lost 5 bases and J lost 0, with 10 bases in between. CDR1 SQVTM and CDR2 ANQGSEA come from the germline V gene. DNA of the CDR3: TGCAGCGTTTCCCCAGGGTACCAAGAGACCCAGTACTTC. It yields the protein CSVSPGYQETQYF.

The chain links TRBV15 to TRBJ2-7, with TRBD1 matching 8 bases. The CDR3 runs 15 residues. The V gene end was trimmed by 5 bases and the J gene end by 1 base; junction bases not matched to a gene: 7. The germline CDR1 and CDR2 sequences are LNHNV and YYDKDF (reference sequence). CDR3 region: CATSHDRGRSYEQYF. The CDR3 DNA is TGTGCCACCAGCCACGACAGGGGCAGGTCCTACGAGCAGTACTTC.

The chain is built from TRBV27 and TRBJ1-4; TRBD1 might be the D (5 bases). The CDR3 spans 16 residues. Germline CDR1 and CDR2: MNHEY and SMNVEV (reference sequence). Trimming shortened V by 5 bases and J by 4 bases, and 17 bases separated the two germline ends. The CDR3 reads CASSTLMGPLNEKLFF. The DNA for the CDR3 is TGTGCCAGCAGTACTCTAATGGGACCGCTTAATGAAAAACTGTTTTTT. Full variable domain (rest looked up from reference TRBV27 and TRBJ1-4): EAQVTQNPRYLITVTGKKLTVTCSQNMNHEYMSWYRQDPGLGLRQIYYSMNVEVTDKGDVPEGYKVSRKEKRNFPLILESPSPNQTSLYFCASSTLMGPLNEKLFFGSGTQLSVL.

The gene calls are TRBV9 and TRBJ2-3; 10 bases agree with TRBD2. With V trimmed by 0 bases and J by 2 bases, 3 bases remained unmatched. CDR3 length equals 16 residues. CDR1 and CDR2 from the germline V gene are SGDLS and YYNGEE. The CDR3 loop is CASSVAAGGNTDTQYF. The CDR3 DNA reads TGTGCCAGCAGCGTAGCAGCGGGAGGGAACACAGATACGCAGTATTTT.

The J gene is TRBJ1-2, the V gene TRBV28, with D unresolved. V was cut by 3 bases and J by 0 bases, with 17 bases left in between. The CDR3 consists of 17 residues. Per the germline V gene, CDR1 is MDHEN and CDR2 is SYDVKM. The DNA for the CDR3 is TGTGCCAGCAGTTTCTTGGCAGAACCGCTAGCTAACTATGGCTACACCTTC. Translating gives CASSFLAEPLANYGYTF.

The chain couples TRBV29-1 to TRBJ2-1, with 14 nucleotides matching TRBD2. This CDR3 has 12 amino acids. The V gene's germline CDR1 is SQVTM and CDR2 ANQGSEA. V dropped 8 bases and J dropped 9; count of bases not matched to a gene: 3. DNA for the CDR3: TGCAGCACAGGACTAGCGGGAGGTGAGCAGTTCTTC. This gives the protein CSTGLAGGEQFF.

CDR3 in DNA: TGCGCCAGCAGCCAAGATTCAGCCAGGGGGCGCGGGCAGTACTTC. Residues: CASSQDSARGRGQYF. The chain uses TRBV4-3 and TRBJ2-7; 8 nucleotides match TRBD1. This CDR3 is 15 amino acids long. The V segment lost 0 bases and the J segment 9 bases; nucleotides outside the gene matches: 10. The germline V gene encodes CDR1 LGHNA and CDR2 YSLEER.

The rearrangement links TRBV6-5 to TRBJ2-7; 7 bases fit TRBD2. In germline, CDR1 is MNHEY, CDR2 SVGAGI. The CDR3 sequence is 15 residues long. Trimming at V came to 6 bases and at J to 4 bases, leaving 12 bases not matched to a gene. CDR3 residues: CASSRGEGPNYEQYF. For the CDR3, the DNA is TGTGCCAGCAGCCGTGGGGAGGGGCCCAATTACGAGCAGTACTTC.

V usage is TRBV9 and J usage is TRBJ1-1; 11 bases are shared with TRBD1. The CDR3 extends over 13 amino acids. Germline-derived CDR1 and CDR2 are SGDLS and YYNGEE. The V and J ends lost 4 bases and 10 bases, in that order; junction bases with no gene match: 6. The CDR3, as DNA: TGTGCCAGCAGCCCGGGACAGGGGGTGGGAGCTTTCTTT. Protein sequence: CASSPGQGVGAFF.

The chain combines TRBV10-2 with TRBJ2-3, with 14 bases aligning to TRBD2. The V segment lost 3 bases and the J segment 11 bases; nucleotides outside the gene matches: 1. This CDR3 is 13 amino acids long. Germline V gene lookup returns CDR1 WSHSY and CDR2 SAAADI. As DNA, the CDR3 is TGCGCCAGCAGTGAAGGACTAGCGGGAGGGCAGTATTTT. This sequence encodes CASSEGLAGGQYF.